One and the same sample provided the 14 T cell receptor beta chains below, sequenced in a study of T cells in women clearing cervical HPV infection. The repertoire was sequenced with immunoSEQ multiplex PCR; TCRdb's copy has only in-frame clones and lacks some. Recorded for this sample: around 44,000 clones. Sequenced: blood buffy coat. These receptor sequences come from a woman between 18 and 70 years old with a cervical HPV16 infection that either progressed to CIN3+ or cleared (not recorded which).

Details on this clone: Coverage ceases 3 residues before the CDR3 finishes, and the germline J gene fills in the end. The chain couples TRBV14 to TRBJ1-1; D is possibly TRBD1 (6 bases). This CDR3 comprises 15 residues. Germline V CDR1 and CDR2: SGHDN, FVKESK. V lost 0 bases and J lost 1, with 9 bases in between. The part of the CDR3 DNA that was read is TGTGCCAGCAGCCAAGAATCGGACAGGAACACTGAA. It encodes CASSQESDRNTE. The whole CDR3 is CASSQESDRNTEAFF.

On this clone itself: The CDR3 goes on 3 residues after the read ends, and that part is filled in from the germline J gene. The chain combines TRBV19 with TRBJ1-6; 10 nucleotides align to TRBD1. The length of the CDR3 is 16 residues. Germline V lookup: CDR1 LNHDA, CDR2 SQIVND (reference sequence). V dropped 4 bases and J dropped 7; count of bases not matched to a gene: 7. CDR3 sequence: CASSSDRDRGNSPLHF. The sequenced CDR3 bases are TGTGCCAGTAGTAGCGACCGGGACAGGGGAAATTCACCC.

As concerns this clone: The read ends 3 residues before the CDR3 terminus; that terminus is restored from the germline J gene. The chain is built from TRBV7-9 and TRBJ1-5; D is unresolved. Germline lookup yields CDR1 SEHNR and CDR2 FQNEAQ (reference sequence). V was cut by 4 bases and J by 8 bases, with 9 bases left in between. CDR3 size: 12 residues. The CDR3 loop reads CASSSPVEPQHF. The covered CDR3 bases are TGTGCCAGCAGCTCACCGGTGGAGCCC.

About this clone: Read coverage stops 3 residues before the CDR3 terminus; the germline J gene supplies the remainder. V usage is TRBV7-3 and J usage is TRBJ2-3; D may be TRBD2 (5 bases). The CDR3 runs 14 residues. Trimming cost V 1 base and J 4 bases, with 9 bases left between them. Germline V gene sequence: CDR1 SGHTA, CDR2 FQGTGA. CDR3 DNA (partial): TGTGCCAGCAGCTTAAAATTTAGCGCAGATACG. Its protein product is CASSLKFSADT. Given in full, the CDR3 is CASSLKFSADTQYF.

With regard to this clone: The read terminates 3 residues before the CDR3 end, so the remaining end is supplied by the germline J gene. The rearrangement links TRBV16 to TRBJ1-4; D is perhaps TRBD1 (5 bases). CDR3 length: 14 residues. V lost 8 bases, J lost 4 bases, and 14 bases lay in between. The germline V gene encodes CDR1 KGHSY and CDR2 FQNENV. CDR3 bases read: TGTGCCAGCCAGAGGGGTCCAAGTAATGAAAAA. Protein sequence: CASQRGPSNEK. The CDR3, in full, reads CASQRGPSNEKLFF. Together with reference TRBV16 and TRBJ1-4, the CDR3 gives the full variable domain: GEEVAQTPKHLVRGEGQKAKLYCAPIKGHSYVFWYQQVLKNEFKFLISFQNENVFDETGMPKERFSAKCLPNSPCSLEIQATKLEDSAVYFCASQRGPSNEKLFFGSGTQLSVL.

Concerning this clone itself: The read gets to within 3 residues of the CDR3 end, and the germline J gene fills in the rest. This chain links TRBV19 with TRBJ2-1; D is possibly TRBD2 (7 bases). Per the germline V gene, CDR1 is LNHDA and CDR2 is SQIVND (reference sequence). This CDR3 is built from 12 residues. The V end was cut by 5 bases, the J end by 7 bases, with 9 bases between. The sequenced CDR3 bases are TGTGCCAGTAGTGAGGGGGGGAATGAG. This encodes CASSEGGNE. The whole CDR3 region reads CASSEGGNEQFF.

In regard to this clone: Sequencing ends 3 residues short of the CDR3 end; the germline J gene provides the rest. The chain recombines TRBV4-2 with TRBJ2-7; TRBD2 matches at 7 bases. Trimming cost V 4 bases and J 2 bases; bases outside gene matches: 5. Germline V gene data show CDR1 as LGHNA and CDR2 as YNFKEQ. The CDR3 is made up of 14 amino acids. The CDR3 reads CASSPDAGAYEQYF. The sequenced part of the CDR3 DNA is TGTGCCAGCAGCCCTGATGCGGGAGCCTACGAG.

A remark on this clone: The read comes to an end 3 residues before the CDR3 does, leaving the germline J gene to fill in the end. The rearrangement uses TRBV28 and TRBJ1-4; 9 positions agree with TRBD1. The CDR3 spans 14 residues. The junction had 4 bases not matched to a gene; V was cut back by 5 bases and J by 6 bases. Germline-derived CDR1 and CDR2 are MDHEN and SYDVKM. The CDR3 bases that were read are TGTGCCAGCAGTCCCGGGACAGGGTATGAAAAA. Its translation is CASSPGTGYEK. The CDR3, in full, reads CASSPGTGYEKLFF. Full variable domain (remainder filled in from reference TRBV28 and TRBJ1-4): DVKVTQSSRYLVKRTGEKVFLECVQDMDHENMFWYRQDPGLGLRLIYFSYDVKMKEKGDIPEGYSVSREKKERFSLILESASTNQTSMYLCASSPGTGYEKLFFGSGTQLSVL.

Of note for this clone: Read sequence stops 3 residues before the CDR3 end, and the germline J gene provides the missing end. The V and J genes are TRBV2 and TRBJ2-1, with 8 bases fitting TRBD1. This CDR3 has 16 amino acids. Germline CDR1 SNHLY, CDR2 FYNNEI. Trimming removed 4 bases from V and 0 bases from J; junction bases left unmatched: 5. The part of the CDR3 DNA that was read is TGTGCCAGCAGTGGGACAGGGTCGAGCTCCTACAATGAG. Translation: CASSGTGSSSYNE. The full CDR3 reads CASSGTGSSSYNEQFF.

For this clone: Read coverage stops 3 residues before the CDR3 terminus; the germline J gene supplies the remainder. This chain links TRBV19 with TRBJ1-5; TRBD1 might be the D (6 bases). Germline loops: CDR1 LNHDA, CDR2 SQIVND (reference sequence). CDR3 length: 13 amino acids. V was shortened by 8 bases and J by 2 bases, with 10 bases between the two germline ends. CDR3 amino acids: CASVRQGNQPQHF. The CDR3 DNA, read in part, is TGTGCCAGTGTTAGACAGGGCAATCAGCCC. The full variable domain, in which reference TRBV19 and TRBJ1-5 provide the parts outside the CDR3, is DGGITQSPKYLFRKEGQNVTLSCEQNLNHDAMYWYRQDPGQGLRLIYYSQIVNDFQKGDIAEGYSVSREKKESFPLTVTSAQKNPTAFYLCASVRQGNQPQHFGDGTRLSIL.

Note on this clone: From the germline J gene comes the end of the CDR3, since the read stops 3 residues before it. The V call is TRBV11-2, the J call TRBJ2-2, with D possibly TRBD1 on 5 matching bases. The CDR3 consists of 13 residues. Germline V lookup: CDR1 SGHAT, CDR2 FQNNGV. Trimming left V 7 bases short and J 7 bases short, with 13 bases between. CDR3 in amino acids: CASNLQDGGELFF. The sequenced CDR3 bases are TGTGCCAGCAACCTACAGGACGGCGGGGAG.

On this clone itself: The missing CDR3 end, 3 residues past where the read stops, is filled in from the germline J gene. This chain links TRBV11-2 with TRBJ1-2; maybe TRBD1 (6 bases). Looked up from germline, CDR1 is SGHAT and CDR2 is FQNNGV. The CDR3 length is 12 residues. The CDR3 spells CASSRGYVSYTF. The CDR3 bases that were read are TGTGCCAGCAGCAGGGGGTATGTTAGC.

In the case of this clone: The junction differs from germline at one of its ends, possibly a read error. The read terminates 3 residues ahead of where the CDR3 ends, so the germline J gene completes it. The V and J genes are TRBV11-2 and TRBJ2-7; 9 nucleotides align to TRBD1. The germline V gene has CDR1 SGHAT and CDR2 FQNNGV. The CDR3 spans 13 residues. The DNA read from the CDR3 is TGTGCCAGCAGCCTAGACAGGGGGGACGAG. This codes for CASSLDRGDE. The whole CDR3 sequence is CASSLDRGDEQYF.

The part of the CDR3 DNA that was read is TGTGCCAGCAGTTTAAGCGAAATCCAGGGTTGGGATGGC. It specifies CASSLSEIQGWDG. The entire CDR3 protein is CASSLSEIQGWDGYTF. The chain employs TRBV12-3 or TRBV12-4 and TRBJ1-2, with D perhaps TRBD1 (5 bases). The sequenced fragment ends 3 residues before the CDR3 boundary, so the rest is inferred from the germline J gene. The V end lost 2 bases, the J end lost 6 bases, and 19 bases lay between the germline ends. The CDR3 runs to 16 residues.